This passage covers 5 T cell receptor beta chains from one sample sequenced in a study of shared clonotypes between healthy human individuals. The method was immunoSEQ multiplex PCR; TCRdb's version includes in-frame clones alone and lacks a portion of them. The sample has about 1 million clones; about 76% are singletons. What was sequenced was memory CD4+ T cells sorted from blood. Regarding subset: CD45RA-negative fraction. The receptors derive from a man in his late teens or twenties in good health.

This clone was counted a few times. The chain combines TRBV5-1 with TRBJ1-4, with 10 bases aligning to TRBD1. The germline V gene encodes CDR1 SGHRS and CDR2 YFSETQ. V gave up 6 bases and J gave up 10 bases; unmatched junction bases: 6. This CDR3 spans 13 amino acids. The CDR3 coding sequence is TGCGCCAGCACCCGGGACAGGGGTGGAAAACTGTTTTTT. It specifies CASTRDRGGKLFF. Supplemented by reference TRBV5-1 and TRBJ1-4, the full variable domain reads KAGVTQTPRYLIKTRGQQVTLSCSPISGHRSVSWYQQTPGQGLQFLFEYFSETQRNKGNFPGRFSGRQFSNSRSEMNVSTLELGDSALYLCASTRDRGGKLFFGSGTQLSVL.

This sequence joins TRBV28 and TRBJ1-5, with D unclear. Germline V gene sequence: CDR1 MDHEN, CDR2 SYDVKM. V lost 11 bases and J lost 3, with 14 bases in between. The CDR3 totals 13 residues. CDR3 DNA: TGTGCCTGGGGAGGGATTAACAATCAGCCCCAGCATTTT. This encodes CAWGGINNQPQHF.

This clone has a single count. The chain recombines TRBV7-2 with TRBJ2-1; 7 positions agree with TRBD2. The CDR3 is 16 amino acids. The germline V gene has CDR1 SGHTA and CDR2 FQGNSA. Trimming at V came to 5 bases and at J to 7 bases, leaving 14 bases not matched to a gene. CDR3 sequence (DNA): TGTGCCAGCAGCCGCTACGTTGCGGGAGTTCAGAATGAGCAGTTCTTC. Its translation is CASSRYVAGVQNEQFF.

This clone was detected only once. The rearrangement uses TRBV18 and TRBJ2-2; D gene uncertain. The CDR3 is made up of 17 amino acids. Germline assignment: CDR1 KGHSH and CDR2 LQKENI. Trimming removed 3 bases at V and 4 bases at J, with 18 bases between. Here the CDR3 DNA reads TGTGCCAGCTCACCCGATCCCAGCCCGTTTGGCACCGGGGAGCTGTTTTTT. Protein sequence: CASSPDPSPFGTGELFF. Complete variable domain (other parts from reference TRBV18 and TRBJ2-2): NAGVMQNPRHLVRRRGQEARLRCSPMKGHSHVYWYRQLPEEGLKFMVYLQKENIIDESGMPKERFSAEFPKEGPSILRIQQVVRGDSAAYFCASSPDPSPFGTGELFFGEGSRLTVL.

V usage is TRBV4-1 and J usage is TRBJ1-2; 7 nucleotides align to TRBD1. There are 15 residues in the CDR3. The germline CDR1 and CDR2 sequences are MGHRA and YSYEKL. Trimming took 1 base from V and 4 from J; bases not matched to a gene: 6. The CDR3 region has the DNA TGCGCCAGCAGCCAAGCAAGACAGGGTGGCTATGGCTACACCTTC. This gives the protein CASSQARQGGYGYTF.